Listed below are T cell receptor beta chains from one sample, sequenced in a study of blood T cells in healthy people across ages. TCRdb reanalysed the 5' RACE reads using MiXCR and keeps one entry per CDR3 protein. The table shows approximately 1.5 million distinct CDR3 sequences, with approximately 42% occurring only once. The source material was blood. All receptors derive from a woman aged 18-30 years in good health. Each CDR3 is given without its conserved first and last residue. The D gene is left open where the match is weak.

v_call,d_call,j_call,cdr3_aa
TRBV7-2,NA,TRBJ2-1,ASSLPGGAILSEQF
TRBV11-2,NA,TRBJ1-1,ASSSIEGEAF
TRBV2,TRBD2,TRBJ2-1,ASSDGLAGGHEQF
TRBV4-1,NA,TRBJ1-2,ASSLGEAPGEPFYGYT
TRBV7-2,NA,TRBJ2-7,ASSFGGYPYEQY
TRBV4-3,TRBD2,TRBJ2-1,ASSQDGFGGGTYNEQF
TRBV12-3/TRBV12-4,NA,TRBJ1-4,ASSVYNNEKLF
TRBV5-1,NA,TRBJ2-5,ASSLPFGGTYNEQY
TRBV20-1,NA,TRBJ2-1,SARDRPLELIYNEQF
TRBV29-1,NA,TRBJ2-7,SVEGQRPYEQY
TRBV12-3/TRBV12-4,NA,TRBJ2-1,ASSPNRVDNNEQF
TRBV29-1,NA,TRBJ1-2,SVWTVDFNGYT
TRBV4-1,TRBD2,TRBJ2-7,ASSQGWSGGNSYEQY
TRBV27,TRBD1,TRBJ1-5,ASSAQGALNNQPQH
TRBV20-1,TRBD2,TRBJ2-1,SALSGGVANEQF
TRBV12-3/TRBV12-4,TRBD2,TRBJ2-3,AGSPSSGRNADTQY
TRBV5-6,TRBD2,TRBJ2-3,ASSLYSGRDADTQY